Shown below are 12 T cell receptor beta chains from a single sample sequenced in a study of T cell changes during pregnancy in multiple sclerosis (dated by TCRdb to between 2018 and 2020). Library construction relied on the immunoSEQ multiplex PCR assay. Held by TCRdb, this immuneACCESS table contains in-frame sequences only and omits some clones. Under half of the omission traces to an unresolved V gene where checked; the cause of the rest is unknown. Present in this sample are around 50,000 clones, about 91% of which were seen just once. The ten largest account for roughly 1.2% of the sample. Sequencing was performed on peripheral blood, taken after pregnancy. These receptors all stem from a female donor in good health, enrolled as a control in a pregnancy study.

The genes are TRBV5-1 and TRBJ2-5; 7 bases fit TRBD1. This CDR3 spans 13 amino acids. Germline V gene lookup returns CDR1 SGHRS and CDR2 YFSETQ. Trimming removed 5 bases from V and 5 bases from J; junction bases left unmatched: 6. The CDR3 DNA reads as TGCGCCAGCAGGGACAGGTCTGGGGAGACCCAGTACTTC. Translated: CASRDRSGETQYF.

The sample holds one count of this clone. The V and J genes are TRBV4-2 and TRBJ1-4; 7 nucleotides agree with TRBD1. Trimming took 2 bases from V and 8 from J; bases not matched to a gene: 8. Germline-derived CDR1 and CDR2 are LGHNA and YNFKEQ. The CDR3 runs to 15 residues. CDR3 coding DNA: TGTGCCAGCAGCCAAATCGGTACGGGACAGGAAAAACTGTTTTTT. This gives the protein CASSQIGTGQEKLFF.

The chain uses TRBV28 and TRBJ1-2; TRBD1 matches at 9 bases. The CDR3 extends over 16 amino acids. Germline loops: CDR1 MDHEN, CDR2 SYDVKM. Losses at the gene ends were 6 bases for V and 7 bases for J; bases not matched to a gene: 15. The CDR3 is CASRGQGRAFSGGYTF. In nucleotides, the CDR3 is TGTGCCAGCAGGGGACAGGGAAGAGCGTTCTCCGGTGGCTACACCTTC.

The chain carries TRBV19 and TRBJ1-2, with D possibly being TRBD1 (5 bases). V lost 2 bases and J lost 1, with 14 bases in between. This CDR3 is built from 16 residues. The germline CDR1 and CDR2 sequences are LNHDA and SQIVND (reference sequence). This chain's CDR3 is CASSINSGGHNYGYTF. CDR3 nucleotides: TGTGCCAGTAGTATAAACTCGGGGGGTCATAACTATGGCTACACCTTC.

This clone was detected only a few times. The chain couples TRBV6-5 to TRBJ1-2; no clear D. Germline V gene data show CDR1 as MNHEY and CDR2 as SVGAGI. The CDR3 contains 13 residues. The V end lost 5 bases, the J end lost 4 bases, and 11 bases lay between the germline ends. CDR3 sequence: CASSPDNRYGYTF. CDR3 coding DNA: TGTGCCAGCAGTCCCGACAACCGCTATGGCTACACCTTC.

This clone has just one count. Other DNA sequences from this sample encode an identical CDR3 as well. Written as DNA, the CDR3 is TGTGCCAGCAGCCAAGATCGGGATACGCAGTATTTT. Translated: CASSQDRDTQYF. This chain links TRBV4-2 with TRBJ2-3; no firm D call. V lost 0 bases and J lost 6, with 4 bases in between. Germline values: CDR1 LGHNA, CDR2 YNFKEQ. CDR3 length equals 12 residues.

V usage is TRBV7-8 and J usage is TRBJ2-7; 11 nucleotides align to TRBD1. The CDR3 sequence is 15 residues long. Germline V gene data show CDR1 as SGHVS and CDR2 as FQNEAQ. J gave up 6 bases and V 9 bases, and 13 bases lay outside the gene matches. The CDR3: CASFPRDRGLSEQYF. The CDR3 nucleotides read TGTGCCAGTTTCCCCCGGGACAGGGGGTTAAGCGAGCAGTACTTC.

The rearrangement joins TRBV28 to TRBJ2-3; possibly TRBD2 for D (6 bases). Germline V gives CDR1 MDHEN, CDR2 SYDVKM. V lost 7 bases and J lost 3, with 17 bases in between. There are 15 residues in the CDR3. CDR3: CASTPPGLGTDTQYF. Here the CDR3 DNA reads TGTGCCAGCACTCCTCCGGGACTCGGAACAGATACGCAGTATTTT.

The CDR3 DNA is TGTGCCAGTAGTATAGCCGGGCGGGCCACAGATACGCAGTATTTT. It encodes CASSIAGRATDTQYF. The gene calls are TRBV19 and TRBJ2-3, with a tentative D call TRBD2 (5 bases). The germline gives CDR1 LNHDA, CDR2 SQIVND (reference sequence). This CDR3 comprises 15 residues. V was cut by 1 base and J by 2 bases, with 10 bases left in between.

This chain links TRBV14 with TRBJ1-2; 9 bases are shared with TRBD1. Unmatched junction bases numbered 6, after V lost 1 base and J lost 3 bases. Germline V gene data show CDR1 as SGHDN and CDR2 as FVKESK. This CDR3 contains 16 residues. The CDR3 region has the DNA TGTGCCAGCAGCCAAGTCGCCGGGACAGGGCACTATGGCTACACCTTC. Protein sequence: CASSQVAGTGHYGYTF.

The CDR3 protein is CSAGGGATDTQYF. The CDR3 DNA sequence: TGCAGCGCCGGGGGGGGAGCCACAGATACGCAGTATTTT. The chain employs TRBV29-1 and TRBJ2-3, with 8 bases matching TRBD2. The CDR3 contains 13 residues. CDR1 is SQVTM, CDR2 ANQGSEA, per germline. V lost 7 bases and J lost 2; bases outside the gene matches: 5.

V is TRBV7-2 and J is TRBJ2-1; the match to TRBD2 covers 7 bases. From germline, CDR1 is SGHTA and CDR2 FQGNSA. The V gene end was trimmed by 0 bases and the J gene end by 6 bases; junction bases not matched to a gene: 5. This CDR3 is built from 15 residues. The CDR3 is CASSLAWTRGNEQFF. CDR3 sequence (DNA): TGTGCCAGCAGCTTAGCGTGGACTAGAGGCAATGAGCAGTTCTTC.